Each of the 10 T cell receptor beta chains below was sequenced from the same sample in a study of regulatory T cells in long-lasting Graves disease. Time point: newly diagnosed GD, antithyroid drugs for less than 3 months. After RNA was extracted from PBMCs, the TCR library was made from it. Building of the TCR beta libraries involved iRepertoire HTBI primers and Arm-PCR of CDR3 regions. TCRdb recomputed calls from the multiplex PCR reads with MiXCR, one row per CDR3 protein. The repertoire consists of about 430,000 distinct CDR3 sequences, with about 15% occurring once and the leading ten covering roughly 8%. These data are also associated with another study on T cells in Graves' hyperthyroidism and ophthalmopathy.

Sequences were derived from peripheral blood mononuclear cells (PBMCs), sampled at new diagnosis, from a patient treated with antithyroid drugs. The receptors were sampled from a woman between 40 and 50 years old with Graves disease.

Concerning this clonotype: Possible read error: a much larger clone is one base away. The chain carries TRBV12-5 and TRBJ2-6; D remains unclear. CDR3 size: 14 residues. Trimming left V 7 bases short and J 4 bases short, with 11 bases between. Germline V gene lookup returns CDR1 LGHNT and CDR2 FRNRAP. In DNA, the CDR3 is TGTGCTAGTGTGGCGTTTACGGGGGCCAACGTCCTGACTTTC. This translates into CASVAFTGANVLTF.

This clonotype was picked up many times. The chain couples TRBV27 to TRBJ1-5, with D perhaps TRBD1 (6 bases). The CDR3 is 13 amino acids. CDR1 MNHEY and CDR2 SMNVEV come from the germline V gene (reference sequence). The V gene lost 8 bases and the J gene lost 5 bases, with 13 bases spanning the gap. CDR3 amino acids: CASGHRDDQPQHF. CDR3 bases: TGTGCCAGCGGCCACAGGGATGATCAGCCCCAGCATTTT.

The chain employs TRBV9 and TRBJ2-7; unclear D gene. This CDR3 is 16 amino acids long. Germline-derived CDR1 and CDR2 are SGDLS and YYNGEE. V lost 4 bases and J 0 bases, leaving 17 bases between the germline ends. CDR3 residues: CASSPSLVRSSYEQYF. The CDR3 DNA follows: TGTGCCAGCAGCCCGTCCCTGGTGCGGAGCTCCTACGAGCAGTACTTC.

This chain joins TRBV29-1 and TRBJ2-3; TRBD1 matches 7 bases. Germline V gene lookup returns CDR1 SQVTM and CDR2 ANQGSEA. Losses at the gene ends were 3 bases for V and 4 bases for J; bases not matched to a gene: 13. The CDR3 sequence is 16 residues long. The CDR3 nucleotides are TGCAGCGTTGATGCCCTGGGGCAGGGGGAAGCAGATACGCAGTATTTT. Translation: CSVDALGQGEADTQYF.

This clonotype was counted a few times. The rearrangement uses TRBV4-1 and TRBJ1-3; D perhaps matches TRBD1 (5 bases). CDR1 MGHRA and CDR2 YSYEKL come from the germline V gene. The CDR3 totals 15 residues. Deletions cut 1 base from V and 0 bases from J, with 7 bases between. CDR3 sequence reads: CASSQGQSSGNTIYF. CDR3 sequence (DNA): TGCGCCAGCAGCCAAGGACAGAGCTCTGGAAACACCATATATTTT.

This clonotype was found many times. J is TRBJ2-5 and V is TRBV4-3; possibly TRBD1 or TRBD2 for D (6 bases each). The germline V gene has CDR1 LGHNA and CDR2 YSLEER. The CDR3 covers 17 residues. Trimming took off 0 bases at V and 5 bases at J, with 19 bases between the two ends. CDR3 DNA: TGCGCCAGCAGCCAAGAAGGGGGGCCGTCGGGGTTTGAGACCCAGTACTTC. The encoded protein is CASSQEGGPSGFETQYF.

Many counts were recorded for this clonotype. The chain is built from TRBV10-3 and TRBJ2-3, with 12 bases identical to TRBD2. The junction had 7 bases not matched to a gene; V was cut back by 0 bases and J by 6 bases. Per germline, CDR1 ENHRY and CDR2 SYGVKD. This CDR3 has 17 amino acids. The CDR3 reads CAISESRLAGEVDTQYF. In nucleotides, the CDR3 is TGTGCCATCAGTGAGTCCCGACTAGCGGGAGAAGTGGATACGCAGTATTTT.

In this sample, this clonotype turned up many times. V is TRBV28 and J is TRBJ1-6; perhaps TRBD1 as D (6 bases). The CDR3 consists of 15 residues. Per germline, CDR1 MDHEN and CDR2 SYDVKM. Trimming pared 5 bases from V and 3 bases from J, leaving 11 bases between. CDR3 amino acids: CASSPDSYYNSPLHF. Here the CDR3 DNA reads TGTGCCAGCAGTCCGGACAGTTACTATAATTCACCCCTCCACTTT. Variable domain in full (rest from reference TRBV28 and TRBJ1-6): DVKVTQSSRYLVKRTGEKVFLECVQDMDHENMFWYRQDPGLGLRLIYFSYDVKMKEKGDIPEGYSVSREKKERFSLILESASTNQTSMYLCASSPDSYYNSPLHFGNGTRLTVT.

V and J are TRBV20-1 and TRBJ2-1; D not certain. The CDR3 totals 16 residues. Germline V CDR1 and CDR2: DFQATT, SNEGSKA (reference sequence). V was shortened by 2 bases and J by 7 bases, with 21 bases between the two germline ends. The CDR3 region is CSARKRRLVAENEQFF. For the CDR3, the DNA is TGCAGTGCTAGAAAACGTCGGCTAGTCGCGGAGAATGAGCAGTTCTTC.

This clonotype was seen ten or more times. The gene calls are TRBV6-2 or TRBV6-3 and TRBJ2-5; 7 bases align to TRBD1. This CDR3 spans 13 amino acids. V gave up 5 bases and J gave up 9 bases; unmatched junction bases: 9. Germline lookup yields CDR1 MNHEY and CDR2 SVGEGT. In nucleotides, the CDR3 is TGTGCCAGCAGTGAACAGGGGTTTCGGGCCCAGTACTTC. This codes for CASSEQGFRAQYF.